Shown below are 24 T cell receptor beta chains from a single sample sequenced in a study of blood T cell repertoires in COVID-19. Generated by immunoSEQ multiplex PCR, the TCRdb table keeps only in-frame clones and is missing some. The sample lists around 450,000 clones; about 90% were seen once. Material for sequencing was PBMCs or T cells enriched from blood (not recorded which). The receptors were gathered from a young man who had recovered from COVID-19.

CDR3 protein: CASRDPAGTQYF. The CDR3 DNA follows: TGTGCCAGCAGGGATCCTGCGGGGACCCAGTACTTC. The rearrangement links TRBV5-8 to TRBJ2-5, with D tentatively TRBD2 (5 bases). V lost 5 bases and J 7 bases, leaving 12 bases between the germline ends. From germline, CDR1 is SGHTS and CDR2 YDEGEE. The CDR3 has 12 residues.

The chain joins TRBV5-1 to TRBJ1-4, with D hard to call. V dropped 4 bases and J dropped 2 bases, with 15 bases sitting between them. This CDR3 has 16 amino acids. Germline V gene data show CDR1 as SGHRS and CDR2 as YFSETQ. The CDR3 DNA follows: TGCGCCAGCAGCCTGGGAGGCGGTAAGACTAATGAAAAACTGTTTTTT. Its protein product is CASSLGGGKTNEKLFF.

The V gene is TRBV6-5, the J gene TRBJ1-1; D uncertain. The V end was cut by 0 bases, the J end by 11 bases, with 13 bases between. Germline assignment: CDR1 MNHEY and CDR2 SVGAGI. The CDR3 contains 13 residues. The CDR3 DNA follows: TGTGCCAGCAGTTACTCGATAGGTGCCGGGGCTTTCTTT. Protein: CASSYSIGAGAFF.

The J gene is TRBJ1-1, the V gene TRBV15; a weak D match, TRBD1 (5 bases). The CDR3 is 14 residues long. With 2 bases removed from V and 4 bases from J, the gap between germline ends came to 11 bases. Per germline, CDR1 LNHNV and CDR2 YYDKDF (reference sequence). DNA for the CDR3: TGTGCCACCAGCAGAAACCAGGGAGGCACTGAAGCTTTCTTT. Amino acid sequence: CATSRNQGGTEAFF.

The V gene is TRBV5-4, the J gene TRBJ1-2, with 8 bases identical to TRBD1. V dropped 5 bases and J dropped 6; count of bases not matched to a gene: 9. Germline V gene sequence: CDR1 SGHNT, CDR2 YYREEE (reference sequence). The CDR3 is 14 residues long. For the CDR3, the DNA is TGTGCCAGCAGAGACACGGACAGGGTTAATGGCTACACCTTC. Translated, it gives CASRDTDRVNGYTF.

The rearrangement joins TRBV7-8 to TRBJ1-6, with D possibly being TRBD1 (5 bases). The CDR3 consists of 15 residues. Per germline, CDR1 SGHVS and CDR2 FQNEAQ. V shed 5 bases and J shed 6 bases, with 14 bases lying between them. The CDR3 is CASSTRQQINSPLHF. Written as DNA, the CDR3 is TGTGCCAGCAGCACCCGACAGCAAATTAATTCACCCCTCCACTTT.

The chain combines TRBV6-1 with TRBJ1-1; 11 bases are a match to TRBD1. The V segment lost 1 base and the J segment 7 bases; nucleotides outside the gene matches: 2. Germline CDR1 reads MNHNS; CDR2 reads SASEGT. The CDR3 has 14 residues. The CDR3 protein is CASSEEGQGGEAFF. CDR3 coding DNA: TGTGCCAGCAGTGAAGAGGGACAGGGGGGTGAAGCTTTCTTT.

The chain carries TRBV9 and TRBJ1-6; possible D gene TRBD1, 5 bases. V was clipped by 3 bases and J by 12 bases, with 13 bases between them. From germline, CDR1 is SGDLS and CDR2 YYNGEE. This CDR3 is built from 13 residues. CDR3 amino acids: CASSGITGLPLHF. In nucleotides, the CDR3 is TGTGCCAGCAGCGGAATAACAGGATTACCCCTCCACTTT.

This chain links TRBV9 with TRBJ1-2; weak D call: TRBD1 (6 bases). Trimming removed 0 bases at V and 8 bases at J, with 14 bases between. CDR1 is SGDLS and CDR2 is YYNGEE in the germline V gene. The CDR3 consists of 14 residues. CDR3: CASSVAWAGAGYTF. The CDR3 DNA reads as TGTGCCAGCAGCGTAGCTTGGGCAGGGGCGGGCTACACCTTC.

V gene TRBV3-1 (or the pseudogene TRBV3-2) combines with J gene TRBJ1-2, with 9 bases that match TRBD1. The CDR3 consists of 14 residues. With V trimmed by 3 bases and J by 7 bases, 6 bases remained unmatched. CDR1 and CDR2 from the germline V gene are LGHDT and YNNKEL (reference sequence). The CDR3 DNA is TGTGCCAGCAGCCAGAACAGGGGGCCACTTGGCTACACCTTC. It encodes CASSQNRGPLGYTF.

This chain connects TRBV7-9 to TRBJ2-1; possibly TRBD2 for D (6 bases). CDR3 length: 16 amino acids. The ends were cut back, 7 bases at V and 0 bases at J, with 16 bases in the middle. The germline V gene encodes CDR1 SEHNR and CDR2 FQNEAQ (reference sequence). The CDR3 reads CASTSLSGSSYNEQFF. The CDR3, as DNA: TGTGCCAGCACCTCCCTTAGCGGTAGCTCCTACAATGAGCAGTTCTTC.

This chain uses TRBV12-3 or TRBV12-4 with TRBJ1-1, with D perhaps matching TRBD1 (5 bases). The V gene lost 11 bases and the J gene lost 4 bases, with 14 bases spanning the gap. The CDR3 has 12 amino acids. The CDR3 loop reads CAAGRGGTEAFF. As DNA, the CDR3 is TGTGCCGCCGGGAGGGGCGGCACTGAAGCTTTCTTT.

CDR3 in DNA: TGCGCCAGCAGCCCGGAAAGGCCGGGACAGGGGCTCTACGAGCAGTACTTC. Translated, it gives CASSPERPGQGLYEQYF. The V and J genes are TRBV5-1 and TRBJ2-7, with 10 bases aligning to TRBD1. V lost 4 bases to trimming and J lost 3 bases; unmatched junction nucleotides: 13. The germline V gene encodes CDR1 SGHRS and CDR2 YFSETQ. CDR3 length: 17 amino acids.

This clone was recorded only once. For the CDR3, the DNA is TGTGCCATCAGTGACTCACAAACAGGGGGAAGGAATGAGCAGTTCTTC. Its translation is CAISDSQTGGRNEQFF. The J gene is TRBJ2-1, the V gene TRBV10-3, with TRBD1 matching 8 bases. J was trimmed by 7 bases and V by 3 bases; bases with no gene match: 11. Germline loops: CDR1 ENHRY, CDR2 SYGVKD. This CDR3 spans 16 amino acids.

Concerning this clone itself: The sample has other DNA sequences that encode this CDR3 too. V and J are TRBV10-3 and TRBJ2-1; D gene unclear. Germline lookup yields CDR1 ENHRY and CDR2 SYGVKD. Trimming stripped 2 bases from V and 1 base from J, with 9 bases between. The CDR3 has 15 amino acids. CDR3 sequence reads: CAISEGGLSYNEQFF. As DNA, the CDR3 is TGTGCCATCAGTGAGGGCGGCCTGTCCTACAATGAGCAGTTCTTC.

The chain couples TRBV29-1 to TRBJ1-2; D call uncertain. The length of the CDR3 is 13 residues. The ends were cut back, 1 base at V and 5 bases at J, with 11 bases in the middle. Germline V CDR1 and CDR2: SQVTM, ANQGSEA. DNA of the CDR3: TGCAGCGTTGAAGGCGGGCAGGAGTATGGCTACACCTTC. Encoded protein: CSVEGGQEYGYTF.

The CDR3 loop is CSASRPGQANGYTF. In DNA, the CDR3 is TGCAGTGCTAGTCGGCCCGGACAGGCGAATGGCTACACCTTC. The V call is TRBV20-1, the J call TRBJ1-2; TRBD1 matches 7 bases. V shed 3 bases, J shed 6 bases, and the junction held 10 bases outside the gene matches. This CDR3 has 14 amino acids. Germline values: CDR1 DFQATT, CDR2 SNEGSKA (reference sequence).

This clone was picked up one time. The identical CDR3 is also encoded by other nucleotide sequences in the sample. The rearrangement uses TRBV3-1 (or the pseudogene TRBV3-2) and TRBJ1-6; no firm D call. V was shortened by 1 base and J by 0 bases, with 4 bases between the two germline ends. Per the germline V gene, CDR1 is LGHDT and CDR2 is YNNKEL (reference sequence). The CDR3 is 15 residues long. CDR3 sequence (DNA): TGTGCCAGCAGCCAAGCCAGCTCCTATAATTCACCCCTCCACTTT. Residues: CASSQASSYNSPLHF.

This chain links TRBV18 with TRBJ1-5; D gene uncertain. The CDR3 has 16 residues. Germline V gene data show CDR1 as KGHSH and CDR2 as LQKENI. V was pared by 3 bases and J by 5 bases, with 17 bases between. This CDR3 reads CASSPAGHGEYQPQHF. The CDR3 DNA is TGTGCCAGCTCACCGGCGGGTCACGGGGAGTATCAGCCCCAGCATTTT. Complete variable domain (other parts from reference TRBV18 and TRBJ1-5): NAGVMQNPRHLVRRRGQEARLRCSPMKGHSHVYWYRQLPEEGLKFMVYLQKENIIDESGMPKERFSAEFPKEGPSILRIQQVVRGDSAAYFCASSPAGHGEYQPQHFGDGTRLSIL.

CDR3 sequence (DNA): TGTGCCAGCAGCGGAACAGGGAACTCTGGAAACACCATATATTTT. Protein product: CASSGTGNSGNTIYF. The chain couples TRBV9 to TRBJ1-3; D may be TRBD1 (6 bases). Germline V lookup: CDR1 SGDLS, CDR2 YYNGEE. The ends were cut back, 3 bases at V and 0 bases at J, with 10 bases in the middle. CDR3 length: 15 amino acids.

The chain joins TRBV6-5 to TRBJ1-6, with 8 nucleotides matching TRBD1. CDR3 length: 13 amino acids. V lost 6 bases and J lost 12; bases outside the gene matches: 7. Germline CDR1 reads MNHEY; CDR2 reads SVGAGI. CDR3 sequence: CASRGQGMEPLHF. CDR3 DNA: TGTGCCAGCAGAGGACAGGGTATGGAACCCCTCCACTTT.

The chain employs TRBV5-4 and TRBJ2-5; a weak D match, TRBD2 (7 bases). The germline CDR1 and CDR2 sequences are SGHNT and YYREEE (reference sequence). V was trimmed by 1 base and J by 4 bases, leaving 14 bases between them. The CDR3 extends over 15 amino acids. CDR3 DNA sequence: TGTGCCAGCAGCTTGTCTGGGGGGGCCAGAGAGACCCAGTACTTC. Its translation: CASSLSGGARETQYF. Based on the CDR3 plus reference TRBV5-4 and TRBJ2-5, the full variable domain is ETGVTQSPTHLIKTRGQQVTLRCSSQSGHNTVSWYQQALGQGPQFIFQYYREEENGRGNFPPRFSGLQFPNYSSELNVNALELDDSALYLCASSLSGGARETQYFGPGTRLLVL.

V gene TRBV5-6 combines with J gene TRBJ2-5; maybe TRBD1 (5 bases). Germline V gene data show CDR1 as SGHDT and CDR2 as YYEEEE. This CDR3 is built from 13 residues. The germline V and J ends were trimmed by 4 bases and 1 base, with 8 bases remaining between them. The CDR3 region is CASSLDSQETQYF. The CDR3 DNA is TGTGCCAGCAGCCTTGACAGCCAAGAGACCCAGTACTTC.

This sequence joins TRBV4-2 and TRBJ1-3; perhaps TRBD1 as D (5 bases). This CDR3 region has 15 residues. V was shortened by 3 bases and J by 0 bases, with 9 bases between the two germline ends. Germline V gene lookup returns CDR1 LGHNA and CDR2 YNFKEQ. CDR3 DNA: TGTGCCAGCAGCCATACAGGTATCTCTGGAAACACCATATATTTT. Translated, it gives CASSHTGISGNTIYF.